The present TCR beta chain was sequenced within a study of shared clonotypes between healthy human individuals. Study as a whole: The donor group consisted of two women and three men, aged 18 to 49.

Some 30,000 T cell genomes, or roughly 200 ng DNA, went into the sorted-subset replicate PCRs. Sequencing was performed with immunoSEQ multiplex PCR; in TCRdb, only in-frame clones are kept and a portion is missing. Of some 1.5 million clones listed, 95% to 97% are singletons. With regard to this clone: The identical CDR3 is also encoded by other nucleotide sequences in the sample.

V was shortened by 3 bases and J by 2 bases, with 14 bases between the two germline ends. In germline, CDR1 is LNHDA, CDR2 SQIVND (reference sequence). This CDR3 contains 15 residues. The sequenced sample consisted of naive CD4+ T cells sorted from blood. Subset given: CD45RA+ positively selected. The gene calls are TRBV19 and TRBJ2-7; unclear D gene. The sequence was collected from a man younger than 40 in good health. The CDR3 bases are TGTGCCAGTAGTATCGTCGGCGGAACCACCTACGAGCAGTACTTC. Encoded protein: CASSIVGGTTYEQYF.